Described below is a single T cell receptor (beta chain) sequence and its context. The CDR3 runs 14 residues. V lost 2 bases to trimming and J lost 9 bases; unmatched junction nucleotides: 5. CDR1 and CDR2 (germline): SGHTA, FQGNSA. Per the authors' pipeline: Amplifying reference gene primers gave estimates of nucleated cell counts. Sequencing used immunoSEQ multiplex PCR; TCRdb keeps in-frame clones, though not all of them. V and J calls and clone size are copied from that table; D and trimming were computed from the DNA. The sample has around 33,000 clones; more than 70% are singletons. The sample is drawn from a study of blood T cell repertoires in COVID-19. About the research overall: Material from acute and convalescent COVID-19 was sourced from the United States, Italy and Spain.

The clonotype originates from a human donor in a cohort sampled during active COVID-19. Sequenced sample: peripheral blood. The V gene is TRBV7-2, the J gene TRBJ2-1; 9 positions match TRBD2. This CDR3 reads CASSLNRGRGEQFF. In DNA, the CDR3 is TGTGCCAGCAGCTTAAATCGCGGGAGGGGTGAGCAGTTCTTC.